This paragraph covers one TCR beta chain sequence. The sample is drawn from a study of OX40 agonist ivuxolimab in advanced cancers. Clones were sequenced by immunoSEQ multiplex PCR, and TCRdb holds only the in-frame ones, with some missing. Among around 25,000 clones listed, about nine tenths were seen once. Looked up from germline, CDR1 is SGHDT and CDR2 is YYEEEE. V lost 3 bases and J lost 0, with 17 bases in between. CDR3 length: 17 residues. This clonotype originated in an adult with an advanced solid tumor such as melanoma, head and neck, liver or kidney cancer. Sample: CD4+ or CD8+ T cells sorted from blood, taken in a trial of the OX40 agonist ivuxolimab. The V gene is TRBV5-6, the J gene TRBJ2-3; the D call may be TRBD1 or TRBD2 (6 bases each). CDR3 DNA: TGTGCCAGCAGCTCCGGAGGGGGGAGCCTCAGCACAGATACGCAGTATTTT. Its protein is CASSSGGGSLSTDTQYF.